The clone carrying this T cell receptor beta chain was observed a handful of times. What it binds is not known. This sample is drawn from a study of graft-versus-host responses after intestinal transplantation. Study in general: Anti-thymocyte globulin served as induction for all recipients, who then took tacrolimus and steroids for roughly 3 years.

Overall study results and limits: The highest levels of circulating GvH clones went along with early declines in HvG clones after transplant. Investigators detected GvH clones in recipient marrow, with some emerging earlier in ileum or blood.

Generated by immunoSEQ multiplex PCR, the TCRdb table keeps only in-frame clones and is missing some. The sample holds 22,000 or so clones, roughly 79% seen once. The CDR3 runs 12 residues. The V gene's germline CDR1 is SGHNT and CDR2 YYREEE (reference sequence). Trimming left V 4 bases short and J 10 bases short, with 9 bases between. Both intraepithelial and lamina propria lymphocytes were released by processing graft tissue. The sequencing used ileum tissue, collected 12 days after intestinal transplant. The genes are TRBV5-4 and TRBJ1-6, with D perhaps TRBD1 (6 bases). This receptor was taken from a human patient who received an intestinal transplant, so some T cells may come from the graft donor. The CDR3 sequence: CASSPQGSPLHF. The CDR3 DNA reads TGTGCCAGCAGCCCGCAGGGGTCACCCCTCCACTTT.